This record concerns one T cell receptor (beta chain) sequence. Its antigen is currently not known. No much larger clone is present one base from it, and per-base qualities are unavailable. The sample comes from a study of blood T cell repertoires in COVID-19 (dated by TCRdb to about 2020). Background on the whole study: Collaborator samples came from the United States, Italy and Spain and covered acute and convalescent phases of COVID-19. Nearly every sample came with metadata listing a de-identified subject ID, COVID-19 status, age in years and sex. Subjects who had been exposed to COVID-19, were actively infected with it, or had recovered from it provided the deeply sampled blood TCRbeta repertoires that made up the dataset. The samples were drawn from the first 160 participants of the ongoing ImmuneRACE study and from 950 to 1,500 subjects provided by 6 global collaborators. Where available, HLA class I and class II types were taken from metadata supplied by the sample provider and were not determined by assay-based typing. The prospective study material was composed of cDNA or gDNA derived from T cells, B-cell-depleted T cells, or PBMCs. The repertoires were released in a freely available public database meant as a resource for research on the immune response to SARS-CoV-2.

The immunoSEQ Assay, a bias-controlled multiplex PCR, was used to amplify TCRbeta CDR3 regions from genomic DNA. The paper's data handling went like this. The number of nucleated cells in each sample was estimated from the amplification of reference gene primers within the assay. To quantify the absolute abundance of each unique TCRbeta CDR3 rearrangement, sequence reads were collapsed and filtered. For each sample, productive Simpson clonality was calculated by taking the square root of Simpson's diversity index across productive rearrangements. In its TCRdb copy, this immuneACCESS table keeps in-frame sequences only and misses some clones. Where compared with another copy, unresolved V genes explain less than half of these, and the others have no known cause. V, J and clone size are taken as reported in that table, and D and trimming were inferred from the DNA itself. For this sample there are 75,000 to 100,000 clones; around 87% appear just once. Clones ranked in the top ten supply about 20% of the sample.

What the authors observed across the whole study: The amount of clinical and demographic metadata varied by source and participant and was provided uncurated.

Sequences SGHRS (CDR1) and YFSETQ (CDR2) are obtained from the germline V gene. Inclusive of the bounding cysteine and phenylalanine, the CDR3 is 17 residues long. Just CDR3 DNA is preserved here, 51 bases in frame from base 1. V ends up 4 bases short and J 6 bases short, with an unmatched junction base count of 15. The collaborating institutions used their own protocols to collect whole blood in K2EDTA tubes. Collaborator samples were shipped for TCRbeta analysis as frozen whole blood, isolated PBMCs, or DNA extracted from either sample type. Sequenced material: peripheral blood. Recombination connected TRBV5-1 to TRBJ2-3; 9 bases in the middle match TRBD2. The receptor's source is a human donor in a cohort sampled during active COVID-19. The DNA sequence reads TGCGCCAGCAGCGGCATCCATAGCGGGAGTACACCCGATACGCAGTATTTT. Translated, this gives CASSGIHSGSTPDTQYF.